Listed below are T cell receptor beta chains from one sample, sequenced in a study of immune evolution from preneoplasia to lung adenocarcinoma. Clones were read by immunoSEQ multiplex PCR, and TCRdb kept only the in-frame ones, dropping some. The table includes about 6,300 clones, nearly 80% detected once. Sequences were obtained from FFPE minimally invasive lung adenocarcinoma tissue. The receptor set was obtained from a person aged 60 to 80 with lung adenocarcinoma. Both conserved end residues are part of each CDR3. A D gene is named only where the DNA matches it firmly. Size is omitted from some rows. Given values are once, few, many or a class for expanded clones.

V gene: TRBV2; clone size: NA; CDR3 length: 14; D gene: NA; J gene: TRBJ1-5; CDR3 protein: CASSLSTPNQPQHF; CDR3 DNA: TGTGCCAGCAGTTTATCTACGCCCAATCAGCCCCAGCATTTT
V gene: TRBV6-4; clone size: NA; CDR3 length: 13; D gene: TRBD2; J gene: TRBJ2-4; CDR3 protein: CASSPLAGGPQYF; CDR3 DNA: TGTGCCAGCAGTCCACTAGCGGGGGGGCCTCAGTACTTC
V gene: TRBV28; clone size: NA; CDR3 length: 15; D gene: NA; J gene: TRBJ1-2; CDR3 protein: CASSLRGSHDYGYTF; CDR3 DNA: TGTGCCAGCAGTTTAAGAGGGAGTCACGACTATGGCTACACCTTC
V gene: TRBV7-2; clone size: NA; CDR3 length: 15; D gene: TRBD1; J gene: TRBJ1-5; CDR3 protein: CASSPLTGTNQPQHF; CDR3 DNA: TGTGCCAGCAGCCCCTTGACAGGGACAAATCAGCCCCAGCATTTT
V gene: TRBV18; clone size: NA; CDR3 length: 17; D gene: TRBD2; J gene: TRBJ2-7; CDR3 protein: CASSPLPSGGLNYEQYF; CDR3 DNA: TGTGCCAGCTCACCTTTGCCTAGCGGGGGCCTTAACTACGAGCAGTACTTC
V gene: TRBV5-5; clone size: NA; CDR3 length: 15; D gene: TRBD1; J gene: TRBJ2-7; CDR3 protein: CASSLAGGTPYEQYF; CDR3 DNA: TGTGCCAGCAGCTTGGCAGGGGGTACTCCCTACGAGCAGTACTTC
V gene: TRBV5-6; clone size: NA; CDR3 length: 17; D gene: NA; J gene: TRBJ1-1; CDR3 protein: CASSLDAVSPRNTEAFF; CDR3 DNA: TGTGCCAGCAGCTTGGATGCGGTGTCCCCACGGAACACTGAAGCTTTCTTT
V gene: TRBV14; clone size: NA; CDR3 length: 17; D gene: TRBD2; J gene: TRBJ2-5; CDR3 protein: CASSPPGGSGRGETQYF; CDR3 DNA: TGTGCCAGCAGCCCCCCCGGGGGTAGCGGGAGAGGAGAGACCCAGTACTTC
V gene: TRBV2; clone size: NA; CDR3 length: 14; D gene: NA; J gene: TRBJ1-1; CDR3 protein: CASSEALGGIRAFF; CDR3 DNA: TGTGCCAGCAGTGAAGCGTTAGGGGGGATTAGGGCTTTCTTT
V gene: TRBV7-2; clone size: NA; CDR3 length: 17; D gene: TRBD2; J gene: TRBJ2-5; CDR3 protein: CASSLVLAGGRTETQYF; CDR3 DNA: TGTGCCAGCAGCTTAGTGCTAGCGGGGGGGCGGACGGAGACCCAGTACTTC
V gene: TRBV7-6; clone size: once; CDR3 length: 14; D gene: NA; J gene: TRBJ2-3; CDR3 protein: CASSLAVSTHTQYF; CDR3 DNA: TGTGCCAGCAGCTTAGCTGTGAGCACACATACGCAGTATTTT
V gene: TRBV11-3; clone size: NA; CDR3 length: 16; D gene: TRBD2; J gene: TRBJ2-3; CDR3 protein: CASSPRLAGRVDTQYF; CDR3 DNA: TGTGCCAGCAGCCCCCGACTAGCGGGGAGGGTGGATACGCAGTATTTT
V gene: TRBV27; clone size: NA; CDR3 length: 15; D gene: TRBD2; J gene: TRBJ2-7; CDR3 protein: CASSPSGSSGNEQYF; CDR3 DNA: TGTGCCAGCAGTCCTAGCGGGAGTAGCGGCAACGAGCAGTACTTC
V gene: TRBV7-2; clone size: NA; CDR3 length: 16; D gene: NA; J gene: TRBJ1-4; CDR3 protein: CASSLEVTGLGEKLFF; CDR3 DNA: TGTGCCAGCAGCTTAGAGGTGACAGGCTTAGGGGAAAAACTGTTTTTT
V gene: TRBV27; clone size: NA; CDR3 length: 14; D gene: TRBD2; J gene: TRBJ2-1; CDR3 protein: CASSLLAGAREQFF; CDR3 DNA: TGTGCCAGCAGTTTACTAGCGGGAGCTCGGGAGCAGTTCTTC
V gene: TRBV7-6; clone size: NA; CDR3 length: 16; D gene: NA; J gene: TRBJ2-5; CDR3 protein: CASSLGQGGFQETQYF; CDR3 DNA: TGTGCCAGCAGCTTAGGCCAGGGGGGGTTCCAAGAGACCCAGTACTTC
V gene: TRBV2; clone size: NA; CDR3 length: 17; D gene: TRBD2; J gene: TRBJ2-7; CDR3 protein: CASVRTLGTSVTYEQYF; CDR3 DNA: TGTGCCAGCGTCAGAACCCTCGGGACTAGCGTTACCTACGAGCAGTACTTC
V gene: TRBV7-2; clone size: NA; CDR3 length: 15; D gene: TRBD1; J gene: TRBJ1-1; CDR3 protein: CASSPGDRGLPVAFF; CDR3 DNA: TGTGCCAGCAGCCCCGGGGACAGGGGATTGCCAGTCGCTTTCTTT
V gene: TRBV19; clone size: few; CDR3 length: 16; D gene: NA; J gene: TRBJ1-4; CDR3 protein: CASTMSPGYLGEKLFF; CDR3 DNA: TGTGCCAGTACTATGAGTCCCGGGTACTTGGGAGAAAAACTGTTTTTT
V gene: TRBV6-4; clone size: NA; CDR3 length: 14; D gene: TRBD1; J gene: TRBJ2-3; CDR3 protein: CASSETGATDTQYF; CDR3 DNA: TGTGCCAGCAGCGAGACAGGGGCCACAGATACGCAGTATTTT
V gene: TRBV7-9; clone size: NA; CDR3 length: 13; D gene: NA; J gene: TRBJ1-4; CDR3 protein: CASSPDFNEKLFF; CDR3 DNA: TGTGCCAGCAGCCCAGATTTTAATGAAAAACTGTTTTTT
V gene: TRBV4-3; clone size: NA; CDR3 length: 15; D gene: TRBD2; J gene: TRBJ2-3; CDR3 protein: CASSQSAGGANTQYF; CDR3 DNA: TGCGCCAGCAGCCAATCAGCGGGGGGGGCGAATACGCAGTATTTT
V gene: TRBV28; clone size: NA; CDR3 length: 12; D gene: NA; J gene: TRBJ1-2; CDR3 protein: CASSSAVYGYTF; CDR3 DNA: TGTGCCAGCAGTTCAGCCGTCTATGGCTACACCTTC
V gene: TRBV6-6; clone size: NA; CDR3 length: 13; D gene: NA; J gene: TRBJ1-6; CDR3 protein: CASSLGRSSPLHF; CDR3 DNA: TGTGCCAGCAGTTTGGGACGAAGTTCACCCCTCCACTTT
V gene: TRBV18; clone size: NA; CDR3 length: 15; D gene: NA; J gene: TRBJ2-1; CDR3 protein: CASSPRVRVSNEQFF; CDR3 DNA: TGTGCCAGCTCACCGCGGGTCAGGGTTTCCAATGAGCAGTTCTTC
V gene: TRBV28; clone size: NA; CDR3 length: 14; D gene: NA; J gene: TRBJ1-5; CDR3 protein: CASSSGAGGQPQHF; CDR3 DNA: TGTGCCAGCAGTTCCGGGGCTGGCGGTCAGCCCCAGCATTTT
V gene: TRBV10-2; clone size: NA; CDR3 length: 16; D gene: TRBD1; J gene: TRBJ2-1; CDR3 protein: CASIPVRQGRNNEQFF; CDR3 DNA: TGCGCCAGCATTCCGGTAAGACAGGGTCGAAACAATGAGCAGTTCTTC
V gene: TRBV7-2; clone size: NA; CDR3 length: 14; D gene: NA; J gene: TRBJ1-2; CDR3 protein: CASSLRNPNYGYTF; CDR3 DNA: TGTGCCAGCAGCCTAAGAAATCCTAACTATGGCTACACCTTC
V gene: TRBV7-3; clone size: NA; CDR3 length: 12; D gene: NA; J gene: TRBJ2-7; CDR3 protein: CASSPKPREQYF; CDR3 DNA: TGTGCCAGCAGCCCGAAACCCCGGGAGCAGTACTTC
V gene: TRBV11-2; clone size: NA; CDR3 length: 12; D gene: NA; J gene: TRBJ1-1; CDR3 protein: CASNYVGTEAFF; CDR3 DNA: TGTGCCAGTAACTATGTGGGCACTGAAGCTTTCTTT
V gene: TRBV5-4; clone size: NA; CDR3 length: 17; D gene: NA; J gene: TRBJ2-3; CDR3 protein: CASSPSFSARGSDTQYF; CDR3 DNA: TGTGCCAGCAGCCCCTCGTTCAGTGCTAGAGGGTCAGATACGCAGTATTTT
V gene: TRBV28; clone size: NA; CDR3 length: 14; D gene: NA; J gene: TRBJ2-7; CDR3 protein: CASSLLTGRGLQYF; CDR3 DNA: TGTGCCAGCAGTTTATTAACGGGAAGGGGCTTGCAGTACTTC
V gene: TRBV5-6; clone size: few; CDR3 length: 11; D gene: NA; J gene: TRBJ1-2; CDR3 protein: CASSSPYGYTF; CDR3 DNA: TGTGCCAGCAGCTCGCCATATGGCTACACCTTC
V gene: TRBV23-1; clone size: NA; CDR3 length: 13; D gene: NA; J gene: TRBJ2-3; CDR3 protein: CASSQSGTDTQYF; CDR3 DNA: TGCGCCAGCAGTCAATCGGGCACAGATACGCAGTATTTT
V gene: TRBV4-3; clone size: once; CDR3 length: 15; D gene: TRBD1; J gene: TRBJ1-4; CDR3 protein: CASSQSDRLREKLFF; CDR3 DNA: TGCGCCAGCAGCCAATCGGACAGGCTAAGAGAAAAACTGTTTTTT